The 2 T cell receptor beta chains below all came from one sample that was sequenced in a study of control samples from healthy donors and cancer patients. Libraries were prepared by immunoSEQ multiplex PCR; TCRdb keeps only in-frame clonotypes and omits some of them. The table lists around 70,000 clones, more than 70% of them singletons. The sample comprised PBMCs. These receptors were collected from a woman between 45 and 65 years old with head and neck cancer.

The V gene is TRBV5-6, the J gene TRBJ2-5; D might be TRBD2 (6 bases). Germline V lookup: CDR1 SGHDT, CDR2 YYEEEE. The CDR3 runs to 15 residues. The V end was cut by 5 bases, the J end by 4 bases, with 18 bases between. In DNA form, the CDR3 reads TGTGCCAGCAGTTCTGCTCTTTGGGGAGGAGAGACCCAGTACTTC. Protein product: CASSSALWGGETQYF.

The rearrangement joins TRBV2 to TRBJ2-7; 9 bases are shared with TRBD1. Germline trimming cut 5 bases from V and 2 bases from J; bases unmatched to any gene: 7. The CDR3 extends over 15 amino acids. The germline V gene has CDR1 SNHLY and CDR2 FYNNEI. The CDR3 DNA reads TGTGCCAGCAGTCCGGACAGGGGAGGCCCCTACGAGCAGTACTTC. This sequence encodes CASSPDRGGPYEQYF.